This TCR beta chain was sequenced in a study of siplizumab effects on memory and regulatory T cells. TCRdb's copy holds only in-frame clones and misses some; the assay was immunoSEQ multiplex PCR. This table has 70,000 to 100,000 clones, 93% appearing once. With 1 base removed from V and 5 bases from J, the gap between germline ends came to 5 bases. This CDR3 is 12 amino acids long. The V gene's germline CDR1 is MGHRA and CDR2 YSYEKL. The TCR comes from a human donor in good health. The sequenced sample consisted of CD8+ T cells sorted from blood. The chain uses TRBV4-1 and TRBJ2-5; unclear D gene. The CDR3 DNA is TGCGCCAGCAGCCAAGGGTATGAGACCCAGTACTTC. It encodes CASSQGYETQYF.